The 23 T cell receptor beta chains in this list originate from one sample, sequenced in a study of cytomegalovirus exposure and HLA in healthy donors. The study ran its PCR with 60 Vbeta and 13 Jbeta primers. TCRdb's table, derived via immunoSEQ multiplex PCR, lists solely in-frame clones and lacks some. The ten most abundant clones cover approximately 4.2% of a sample with 70,000 to 100,000 clones. Material for sequencing was PBMCs. The receptor set was obtained from a man aged 18 to 30 in good health and CMV-seropositive.

The J gene is TRBJ2-7, the V gene TRBV27, with a weak D call TRBD1 (6 bases). Trimming took 2 bases from V and 3 from J, leaving 11 bases between them. Germline V gene lookup returns CDR1 MNHEY and CDR2 SMNVEV (reference sequence). The CDR3 runs 14 residues. CDR3 DNA sequence: TGTGCCAGCAGTTTACGGCAGGGGTTCTACGAGCAGTACTTC. It codes for CASSLRQGFYEQYF.

V and J are TRBV5-4 and TRBJ1-2; no reliable D call. Germline CDR1 is SGHNT and CDR2 is YYREEE (reference sequence). V was trimmed by 4 bases and J by 4 bases, leaving 17 bases between them. The CDR3 length is 15 residues. CDR3 DNA sequence: TGTGCCAGCAGCGACAACATGGTGGGCGCCTATGGCTACACCTTC. Residues: CASSDNMVGAYGYTF.

The rearrangement links TRBV19 to TRBJ2-5; 9 bases are shared with TRBD2. The J call is uncertain, as TRBJ2-7 better fits the DNA end. The CDR3 runs to 15 residues. Germline CDR1 LNHDA, CDR2 SQIVND (reference sequence). The CDR3 loop reads CASSIGLAASYEQYF. The CDR3 region has the DNA TGTGCCAGTAGTATAGGACTAGCGGCTTCCTACGAGCAGTACTTC.

Regarding this clone: An end of the junction does not agree with germline; a read error may underlie this. At the DNA level, this CDR3 is encoded by other sequences in the same sample as well. The V gene is TRBV12-5, the J gene TRBJ1-1; no clear D gene. The CDR3 runs to 13 residues. In germline, CDR1 is LGHNT, CDR2 FRNRAP. DNA for the CDR3: TGCGCTAGTGGTCGCGCGGAGAACACTGAAGCTTTCTTT. Amino acid sequence: CASGRAENTEAFF.

J is TRBJ1-1 and V is TRBV5-6, with 8 bases matching TRBD1. Germline CDR1 reads SGHDT; CDR2 reads YYEEEE. Losses at the gene ends were 3 bases for V and 0 bases for J; bases not matched to a gene: 7. The CDR3 is 16 residues long. The chain's CDR3 is CASSSRQGTMNTEAFF. The CDR3 bases are TGTGCCAGCAGCTCACGACAGGGGACCATGAACACTGAAGCTTTCTTT.

In DNA form, the CDR3 reads TGTGCCAGCAGTTTACCCTACGGTGGGGCAGGGGACCTGGAAAGGTTTTTT. Amino acids: CASSLPYGGAGDLERFF. This chain joins TRBV28 and TRBJ1-4; D perhaps matches TRBD1 (6 bases). This CDR3 has 17 amino acids. Looked up from germline, CDR1 is MDHEN and CDR2 is SYDVKM. The germline V and J ends were trimmed by 2 bases and 16 bases, with 29 bases remaining between them. The entire variable domain, with the rest obtained from reference TRBV28 and TRBJ1-4, is as follows: DVKVTQSSRYLVKRTGEKVFLECVQDMDHENMFWYRQDPGLGLRLIYFSYDVKMKEKGDIPEGYSVSREKKERFSLILESASTNQTSMYLCASSLPYGGAGDLERFFGSGTQLSVL.

This chain joins TRBV28 and TRBJ1-5; 7 nucleotides match TRBD1. J lost 6 bases, V lost 6 bases, and 5 bases had no gene match. Germline assignment: CDR1 MDHEN and CDR2 SYDVKM. This CDR3 region has 13 residues. Here the CDR3 reads CASRTGTVQPQHF. The CDR3 DNA reads as TGTGCCAGCAGAACCGGGACAGTTCAGCCCCAGCATTTT.

The V gene is TRBV6-5, the J gene TRBJ2-5; TRBD2 is a possible D gene (6 bases). CDR3 length: 14 residues. Between the trimmed V and J ends, which lost 1 base and 2 bases, there was a span of 8 bases. CDR1 is MNHEY and CDR2 is SVGAGI in the germline V gene. CDR3 nucleotide sequence: TGTGCCAGCAGTTACTTGGGGGGACAAGAGACCCAGTACTTC. This gives the protein CASSYLGGQETQYF.

The J gene is TRBJ1-1, the V gene TRBV15; TRBD1 is a possible D gene (5 bases). The germline gives CDR1 LNHNV, CDR2 YYDKDF (reference sequence). V was shortened by 5 bases and J by 4 bases, with 11 bases between the two germline ends. The CDR3 covers 13 residues. CDR3 nucleotide sequence: TGTGCCACCAGCCCCGGACACCTCACTGAAGCTTTCTTT. Translating gives CATSPGHLTEAFF.

The chain has TRBV4-1 and TRBJ2-2, with 12 bases aligning to TRBD2. Germline values: CDR1 MGHRA, CDR2 YSYEKL. This CDR3 contains 19 residues. With 5 bases clipped from V and 0 bases from J, the junction kept 10 bases outside the gene matches. CDR3 coding DNA: TGCGCCAGCAGCTCCAGACTAGCGGGGGTTGTCGCGAACACCGGGGAGCTGTTTTTT. This encodes CASSSRLAGVVANTGELFF.

The chain links TRBV19 to TRBJ1-5, with D perhaps TRBD1 (5 bases). The length of the CDR3 is 15 residues. Germline values: CDR1 LNHDA, CDR2 SQIVND (reference sequence). Trimming cost V 6 bases and J 6 bases, with 18 bases left between them. CDR3 coding DNA: TGTGCCAGTAGCGTAATGGGTCAGGGCGGTCAGCCCCAGCATTTT. The encoded protein is CASSVMGQGGQPQHF.

The chain joins TRBV30 to TRBJ1-6, with 7 bases fitting TRBD1. CDR1 and CDR2 (germline): GTSNPN, SVGIG (reference sequence). Trimming cost V 8 bases and J 0 bases; bases outside gene matches: 7. The CDR3 runs 15 residues. CDR3 bases: TGTGCCCGGAAACAGGGGAGCTCCTATAATTCACCCCTCCACTTT. Its translation is CARKQGSSYNSPLHF.

The CDR3 region is CASSYGQNTEAFF. The CDR3 region has the DNA TGCGCCAGCAGCTACGGACAGAACACTGAAGCTTTCTTT. The genes are TRBV5-1 and TRBJ1-1; perhaps TRBD1 as D (5 bases). Germline V gives CDR1 SGHRS, CDR2 YFSETQ. The CDR3 totals 13 residues. V was cut by 3 bases and J by 1 base, with 7 bases left in between.

On this clone itself: In the same sample, other DNA sequences code for this CDR3. The chain recombines TRBV28 with TRBJ2-7; no reliable D call. Germline-derived CDR1 and CDR2 are MDHEN and SYDVKM. This CDR3 spans 12 amino acids. Trimming removed 6 bases from V and 4 bases from J, with 10 bases in between. This CDR3 reads CASSPPFYEQYF. Here the CDR3 DNA reads TGTGCCAGCAGCCCCCCTTTTTACGAGCAGTACTTC.

The chain recombines TRBV19 with TRBJ2-5; 7 nucleotides align to TRBD1. Germline V CDR1 and CDR2: LNHDA, SQIVND (reference sequence). Trimming at V came to 8 bases and at J to 1 base, leaving 10 bases not matched to a gene. This CDR3 contains 15 residues. The CDR3 spells CASSRKTGPQETQYF. The CDR3, as DNA: TGTGCCAGTTCCCGCAAGACAGGGCCCCAAGAGACCCAGTACTTC.

The chain is built from TRBV19 and TRBJ2-1; 10 bases are shared with TRBD2. Germline lookup yields CDR1 LNHDA and CDR2 SQIVND (reference sequence). Unmatched junction bases numbered 6, after V lost 4 bases and J lost 6 bases. This CDR3 contains 15 residues. Written as DNA, the CDR3 is TGTGCCAGTAGTACAACTAGCGGGACGGGCAATGAGCAGTTCTTC. Translating it yields CASSTTSGTGNEQFF.

The V call is TRBV7-9, the J call TRBJ2-1, with D unclear. Germline CDR1 and CDR2: SEHNR and FQNEAQ (reference sequence). The CDR3 runs 16 residues. The V end lost 1 base, the J end lost 2 bases, and 12 bases lay between the germline ends. The CDR3 DNA reads TGTGCCAGCAGCTTAGGATATAGAACGCCCTACAATGAGCAGTTCTTC. It is translated as CASSLGYRTPYNEQFF.

This chain uses TRBV6-6 with TRBJ2-5; 7 bases map to TRBD2. The CDR3 loop spans 13 amino acids. In germline, CDR1 is MNHNY, CDR2 SVGAGI (reference sequence). Germline trimming cut 4 bases from V and 5 bases from J; bases unmatched to any gene: 4. CDR3 loop: CASSSEGGETQYF. CDR3 nucleotide sequence: TGTGCCAGCAGTTCTGAGGGAGGGGAGACCCAGTACTTC.

The rearrangement links TRBV28 to TRBJ2-7; 9 bases align to TRBD1. CDR3 length equals 15 residues. The germline gives CDR1 MDHEN, CDR2 SYDVKM. V shed 6 bases, J shed 3 bases, and the junction held 9 bases outside the gene matches. DNA of the CDR3: TGTGCCAGCAGGGGGAGAGGGACAGGGATCTACGAGCAGTACTTC. It codes for CASRGRGTGIYEQYF.

V and J are TRBV7-6 and TRBJ2-2; 8 bases fit TRBD2. Looked up from germline, CDR1 is SGHVS and CDR2 is FNYEAQ. CDR3 length: 16 amino acids. V shed 1 base and J 5 bases; nucleotides not matched to a gene: 6. The CDR3 DNA reads as TGTGCCAGCAGCTTAGGAGCGGGAGAGACGACCGGGGAGCTGTTTTTT. Its protein product is CASSLGAGETTGELFF.

This chain joins TRBV28 and TRBJ2-1; unclear D gene. CDR3 length: 14 amino acids. CDR1 is MDHEN and CDR2 is SYDVKM in the germline V gene. The V end lost 6 bases, the J end lost 8 bases, and 17 bases lay between the germline ends. The CDR3 nucleotides are TGTGCCAGCAGCCCCGATCTGGTAGTTGATGAGCAGTTCTTC. Residues: CASSPDLVVDEQFF.

V is TRBV6-1 and J is TRBJ2-1; TRBD1 aligns across 7 bases. The length of the CDR3 is 16 residues. J was trimmed by 2 bases and V by 2 bases; bases with no gene match: 6. Per the germline V gene, CDR1 is MNHNS and CDR2 is SASEGT. CDR3 nucleotides: TGTGCCAGCAGTGAATTGGGACAGTTCGCCTACAATGAGCAGTTCTTC. Translated, it gives CASSELGQFAYNEQFF.

This chain connects TRBV2 to TRBJ2-7; D might be TRBD2 (5 bases). Germline V gene data show CDR1 as SNHLY and CDR2 as FYNNEI. This CDR3 spans 15 amino acids. Trimming removed 6 bases at V and 6 bases at J, with 21 bases between. The DNA for the CDR3 is TGTGCCAGCAGAACTACGGGGTTCGGAACCGCCGAGCAGTACTTC. It codes for CASRTTGFGTAEQYF.